This entry lists 9 T cell receptor beta chains sequenced from one sample in a study of blood T cell repertoires in COVID-19. Some clones are missing from TCRdb's copy, which holds only in-frame ones; the method was immunoSEQ multiplex PCR. This repertoire shows roughly 140,000 clones, approximately 85% found once; its top ten account for under 3%. The sequenced material came from peripheral blood. These receptors all come from a man aged 45-60 years with acute or convalescent COVID-19.

The chain joins TRBV4-1 to TRBJ2-7; a weak D match, TRBD2 (6 bases). Germline V gene sequence: CDR1 MGHRA, CDR2 YSYEKL. This CDR3 is built from 17 residues. V lost 4 bases and J lost 0, with 19 bases in between. In nucleotides, the CDR3 is TGCGCCAGCAGCCCACACCCCACCGGGGGAAGCTCCTACGAGCAGTACTTC. Protein sequence: CASSPHPTGGSSYEQYF.

The chain couples TRBV30 to TRBJ1-5; D is unresolved. The CDR3 totals 14 residues. CDR1 GTSNPN and CDR2 SVGIG come from the germline V gene (reference sequence). V was clipped by 2 bases and J by 5 bases, with 13 bases between them. The CDR3: CAWSLDPWDQPQHF. DNA of the CDR3: TGTGCCTGGAGTCTAGACCCCTGGGATCAGCCCCAGCATTTT.

The chain uses TRBV29-1 and TRBJ1-1; TRBD1 might be the D (5 bases). The CDR3 runs to 11 residues. Germline CDR1 is SQVTM and CDR2 is ANQGSEA. The V end lost 8 bases, the J end lost 1 base, and 8 bases lay between the germline ends. The CDR3 is CSPDKNTEAFF. The CDR3 coding sequence is TGCAGCCCGGACAAGAACACTGAAGCTTTCTTT.

The chain has TRBV5-1 and TRBJ2-5, with 11 bases that match TRBD1. Looked up from germline, CDR1 is SGHRS and CDR2 is YFSETQ. The CDR3 has 16 residues. With 5 bases clipped from V and 5 bases from J, the junction kept 11 bases outside the gene matches. CDR3 DNA: TGCGCCAGCAGTTCGGGACAGGGGGATGGTTATGAGACCCAGTACTTC. Protein product: CASSSGQGDGYETQYF.

This clone was seen more than once but under ten times. CDR3 coding DNA: TGTGCCAGCAGGGACGCAACTAGCGATGAGCAGTTCTTC. It encodes CASRDATSDEQFF. The chain has TRBV28 and TRBJ2-1, with 7 bases that match TRBD2. The trim removed 6 bases at V and 8 bases at J, leaving 7 bases unmatched. This CDR3 is built from 13 residues. Germline loops: CDR1 MDHEN, CDR2 SYDVKM. Full variable domain (missing parts from reference TRBV28 and TRBJ2-1): DVKVTQSSRYLVKRTGEKVFLECVQDMDHENMFWYRQDPGLGLRLIYFSYDVKMKEKGDIPEGYSVSREKKERFSLILESASTNQTSMYLCASRDATSDEQFFGPGTRLTVL.

The gene calls are TRBV18 and TRBJ2-3; TRBD1 matches at 7 bases. CDR3 length: 13 amino acids. Trimming at V came to 5 bases and at J to 6 bases, leaving 5 bases not matched to a gene. Germline V lookup: CDR1 KGHSH, CDR2 LQKENI. The CDR3 DNA follows: TGTGCCAGCTCAGCGACAGGGCCCGATACGCAGTATTTT. It encodes CASSATGPDTQYF.

This clone was observed once. This chain joins TRBV5-1 and TRBJ2-5, with 8 bases matching TRBD1. This CDR3 contains 15 residues. V shed 1 base and J 4 bases; nucleotides not matched to a gene: 6. Germline CDR1 SGHRS, CDR2 YFSETQ. The CDR3 reads CASSLIQGGPETQYF. For the CDR3, the DNA is TGCGCCAGCAGCTTGATACAGGGGGGCCCAGAGACCCAGTACTTC.

The sample holds one count of this clone. The chain's CDR3 is CASSVARNRVSGANVLTF. The DNA of the CDR3 is TGTGCCAGCAGCGTAGCGAGGAACAGGGTCTCTGGGGCCAACGTCCTGACTTTC. V and J are TRBV9 and TRBJ2-6, with a weak D call TRBD1 (6 bases). In germline, CDR1 is SGDLS, CDR2 YYNGEE. V gave up 0 bases and J gave up 0 bases, with 13 bases separating them. The CDR3 contains 18 residues.

The CDR3 nucleotides read TGTGCCAGCAGCGTAGGACTGGATCTCTATGGCTACACCTTC. Amino acid sequence: CASSVGLDLYGYTF. This chain joins TRBV9 and TRBJ1-2, with D hard to call. V lost 0 bases, J lost 4 bases, and 10 bases lay in between. CDR1 is SGDLS and CDR2 is YYNGEE in the germline V gene. CDR3 length: 14 amino acids. Combining the CDR3 with reference TRBV9 and TRBJ1-2 gives the whole variable domain DSGVTQTPKHLITATGQRVTLRCSPRSGDLSVYWYQQSLDQGLQFLIQYYNGEERAKGNILERFSAQQFPDLHSELNLSSLELGDSALYFCASSVGLDLYGYTFGSGTRLTVV.